The text below deals with one T cell receptor (beta chain). Antigen: not known. The TCR beta cDNA libraries carried unique molecular identifiers. TCRdb ran MiXCR on the PCR reads and lists one entry per CDR3 protein. The top ten clones hold approximately 5% of a sample with roughly 800,000 distinct CDR3 sequences, around 46% of them seen once. These data originate in a study of post-analysis software for immune sequencing data. Study-wide findings and caveats: There were five TRBV segments more frequent in patients than controls, and TRBV5-6, TRBV5-1 and TRBV20-1 were among them.

The germline gives CDR1 MNHEY, CDR2 SMNVEV (reference sequence). The CDR3 contains 13 residues. The V segment lost 5 bases and the J segment 9 bases; nucleotides outside the gene matches: 5. The sequence derives from a girl aged 10-17 years with multiple sclerosis. The chain combines TRBV27 with TRBJ2-1, with 9 bases lining up with TRBD1. Sequenced: blood. The CDR3 DNA follows: TGTGCCAGCAGTCCGGGGACAGGGATTGAGCAGTTCTTC. Translation: CASSPGTGIEQFF.